The present T cell receptor beta chain was sequenced within a study of blood T cell repertoires in COVID-19. V was cut by 3 bases and J by 7 bases, with 24 bases left in between. The CDR3 contains 17 residues. CDR1 and CDR2 (germline): KGHDR, SFDVKD. The assay was immunoSEQ multiplex PCR, and TCRdb's table has in-frame clones only and misses some. This table holds around 400,000 clones, approximately 87% found once. The sequencing sample was made of peripheral blood. This receptor was obtained from a woman aged 25 to 39 with COVID-19, enrolled during active disease. This chain connects TRBV24-1 to TRBJ2-7, with TRBD2 as a possible D gene (5 bases). As DNA, the CDR3 is TGTGCCACCAGTGATGCCTTGGACGGGCCCGACGGCGGGGAGCAGTACTTC. Translation: CATSDALDGPDGGEQYF.